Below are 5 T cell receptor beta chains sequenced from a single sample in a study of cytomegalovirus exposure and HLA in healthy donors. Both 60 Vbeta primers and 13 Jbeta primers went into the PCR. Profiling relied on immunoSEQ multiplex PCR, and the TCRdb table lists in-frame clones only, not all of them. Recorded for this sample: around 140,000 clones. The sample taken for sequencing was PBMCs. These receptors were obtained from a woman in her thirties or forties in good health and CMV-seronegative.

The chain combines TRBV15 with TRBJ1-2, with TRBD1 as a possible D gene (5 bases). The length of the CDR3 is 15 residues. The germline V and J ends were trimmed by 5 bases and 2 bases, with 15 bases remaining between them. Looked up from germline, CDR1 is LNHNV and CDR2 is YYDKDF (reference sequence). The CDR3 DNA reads TGTGCCACCAGCTTGGGGGGGTTGTCGAACTATGGCTACACCTTC. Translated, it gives CATSLGGLSNYGYTF.

The CDR3 DNA sequence: TGCAGTGCAGGGAGGGGGGATACGCAGTATTTT. This sequence encodes CSAGRGDTQYF. The chain has TRBV20-1 and TRBJ2-3, with a tentative D call TRBD2 (7 bases). CDR3 length equals 11 residues. Germline assignment: CDR1 DFQATT and CDR2 SNEGSKA (reference sequence). Trimming took off 6 bases at V and 6 bases at J, with 10 bases between the two ends.

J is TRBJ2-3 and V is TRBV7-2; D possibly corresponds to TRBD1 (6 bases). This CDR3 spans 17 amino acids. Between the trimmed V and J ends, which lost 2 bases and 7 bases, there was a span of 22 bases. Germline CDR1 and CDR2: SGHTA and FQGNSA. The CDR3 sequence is CASSLSQGQRFINTQYF. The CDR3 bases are TGTGCCAGCAGCTTAAGTCAGGGGCAACGTTTTATAAATACGCAGTATTTT.

CDR3 DNA: TGTGCCAGTGCATCAGTTAGCAGGAACACTGAAGCTTTCTTT. This codes for CASASVSRNTEAFF. The chain employs TRBV19 and TRBJ1-1, with unresolved D. CDR3 length: 14 residues. Germline V lookup: CDR1 LNHDA, CDR2 SQIVND (reference sequence). V was pared by 8 bases and J by 1 base, with 14 bases between.

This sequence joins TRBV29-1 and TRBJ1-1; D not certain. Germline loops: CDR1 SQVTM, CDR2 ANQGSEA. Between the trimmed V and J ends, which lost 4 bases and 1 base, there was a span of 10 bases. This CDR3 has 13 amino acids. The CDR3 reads CSVVVGGNTEAFF. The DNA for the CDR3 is TGCAGCGTTGTGGTGGGAGGGAACACTGAAGCTTTCTTT.